This T cell receptor (beta chain) was profiled in a study of shared clonotypes between healthy human individuals. About 200 ng DNA, around 30,000 T cell genomes, went into each sorted-subset replicate PCR. TCRdb keeps only in-frame clones here, not all; method: immunoSEQ multiplex PCR. Among 600,000 or so clones listed, 85% to 95% were seen once. In the naive CD8 group, cells lacked CD45RO and were positively selected for CCR7, so terminally differentiated effector memory CD45RA+ cells were left out. All the donors were Caucasian adults who lived in Nashville, Tennessee. Trimming took 2 bases from V and 6 from J, leaving 7 bases between them. Germline V gives CDR1 MDHEN, CDR2 SYDVKM. The CDR3 has 12 residues.

The rearrangement links TRBV28 to TRBJ1-2; D gene unclear. The TCR sequence derives from a woman aged 25 to 39 in good health. Source material: naive CD8+ T cells sorted from blood. As DNA, the CDR3 is TGTGCCAGCAGTTTAGGTAGTAATGGCTACACCTTC. This gives the protein CASSLGSNGYTF.